Below, 11 T cell receptor beta chains from the same sample are listed, as sequenced in a study of cytomegalovirus exposure and HLA in healthy donors. The PCR made use of 60 Vbeta and 13 Jbeta primers. TCRdb's copy holds only in-frame clones and misses some; the assay was immunoSEQ multiplex PCR. This table has tens of thousands of clones, roughly 79% appearing once. The sample comprised PBMCs. These receptors were taken from a woman in her 30s in good health and CMV-seronegative.

The chain couples TRBV10-1 to TRBJ2-5; 7 bases match TRBD1. The CDR3 runs to 15 residues. The V gene's germline CDR1 is WNHNN and CDR2 SYGVQD (reference sequence). The junction had 8 bases not matched to a gene; V was cut back by 0 bases and J by 7 bases. In DNA form, the CDR3 reads TGCGCCAGCAGTGAGTCCACCGGGCCAGGGGGGACCCAGTACTTC. Encoded protein: CASSESTGPGGTQYF.

This clone has a handful of counts. The gene calls are TRBV19 and TRBJ2-5, with TRBD2 identical over 8 bases. This CDR3 contains 12 residues. CDR1 and CDR2 from the germline V gene are LNHDA and SQIVND (reference sequence). The V gene end was trimmed by 6 bases and the J gene end by 4 bases; junction bases not matched to a gene: 1. The CDR3 nucleotides are TGTGCCAGTAGGCTAGCGGGAGAGACCCAGTACTTC. Translated: CASRLAGETQYF.

The rearrangement links TRBV2 to TRBJ2-5; 10 bases are shared with TRBD2. V shed 9 bases, J shed 2 bases, and the junction held 12 bases outside the gene matches. The V gene's germline CDR1 is SNHLY and CDR2 FYNNEI. This CDR3 is 16 amino acids long. This CDR3 is CASKAGGRWGQETQYF. The CDR3 bases are TGTGCCAGTAAAGCGGGAGGGCGATGGGGACAAGAGACCCAGTACTTC.

This clone was recorded only once. The J gene is TRBJ1-1, the V gene TRBV7-6; D remains unclear. The germline V and J ends were trimmed by 1 base and 2 bases, with 17 bases remaining between them. The CDR3 contains 17 residues. Germline CDR1 is SGHVS and CDR2 is FNYEAQ. CDR3 protein: CASSLGGPLGYNTEAFF. The CDR3 nucleotides read TGTGCCAGCAGCTTAGGAGGTCCTCTAGGTTATAACACTGAAGCTTTCTTT.

This chain joins TRBV5-4 and TRBJ2-7; D is possibly TRBD1 (6 bases). The CDR3 spans 15 residues. The germline CDR1 and CDR2 sequences are SGHNT and YYREEE (reference sequence). Deletions cut 0 bases from V and 0 bases from J, with 10 bases between. The CDR3 is CASSLARGGSYEQYF. The CDR3 bases are TGTGCCAGCAGCTTGGCCCGAGGGGGCTCCTACGAGCAGTACTTC. Full variable domain (outside the CDR3, taken from reference TRBV5-4 and TRBJ2-7): ETGVTQSPTHLIKTRGQQVTLRCSSQSGHNTVSWYQQALGQGPQFIFQYYREEENGRGNFPPRFSGLQFPNYSSELNVNALELDDSALYLCASSLARGGSYEQYFGPGTRLTVT.

A single count supports this clone. The V gene is TRBV13, the J gene TRBJ2-2, with 7 bases matching TRBD1. The CDR3 length is 15 residues. CDR1 is PRHDT, CDR2 FYEKMQ, per germline (reference sequence). V gave up 5 bases and J gave up 1 base; unmatched junction bases: 4. The CDR3 DNA sequence: TGTGCCAGCAGCCCTGGACAGGTGAACACCGGGGAGCTGTTTTTT. This sequence encodes CASSPGQVNTGELFF. Supplemented by reference TRBV13 and TRBJ2-2, the full variable domain reads AAGVIQSPRHLIKEKRETATLKCYPIPRHDTVYWYQQGPGQDPQFLISFYEKMQSDKGSIPDRFSAQQFSDYHSELNMSSLELGDSALYFCASSPGQVNTGELFFGEGSRLTVL.

The chain has TRBV10-1 and TRBJ2-3; no firm D call. The CDR3 extends over 18 amino acids. Germline V gene sequence: CDR1 WNHNN, CDR2 SYGVQD (reference sequence). V shed 3 bases and J shed 3 bases, with 22 bases lying between them. Written as DNA, the CDR3 is TGCGCCAGCAGTGAATGTGTTACGGCACAGCTGAGAACAGATACGCAGTATTTT. This gives the protein CASSECVTAQLRTDTQYF.

The J gene is TRBJ2-7, the V gene TRBV27; 8 nucleotides agree with TRBD1. V was pared by 5 bases and J by 1 base, with 7 bases of the junction left unmatched. Germline values: CDR1 MNHEY, CDR2 SMNVEV (reference sequence). The length of the CDR3 is 15 residues. CDR3 region: CASSPRDRGSYEQYF. The DNA of the CDR3 is TGTGCCAGCAGTCCCCGAGACAGGGGATCCTACGAGCAGTACTTC.

The V and J genes are TRBV27 and TRBJ1-2, with D possibly matching TRBD1 (6 bases). Germline V gives CDR1 MNHEY, CDR2 SMNVEV (reference sequence). The germline V and J ends were trimmed by 5 bases and 5 bases, with 18 bases remaining between them. CDR3 size: 15 residues. CDR3 protein: CASSPETGLGYGYTF. In DNA, the CDR3 is TGTGCCAGCAGTCCGGAGACAGGTTTGGGGTATGGCTACACCTTC.

The V call is TRBV27, the J call TRBJ2-3; D not resolved. The ends were cut back, 3 bases at V and 2 bases at J, with 12 bases in the middle. The CDR3 totals 15 residues. The germline V gene encodes CDR1 MNHEY and CDR2 SMNVEV (reference sequence). The CDR3 nucleotides are TGTGCCAGCAGTTTGCGGCGCCAGATCACAGATACGCAGTATTTT. It encodes CASSLRRQITDTQYF.

The chain has TRBV7-2 and TRBJ2-1; 10 positions agree with TRBD2. The CDR3 totals 14 residues. V was pared by 1 base and J by 8 bases, with 2 bases of the junction left unmatched. In germline, CDR1 is SGHTA, CDR2 FQGNSA. The CDR3, as DNA: TGTGCCAGCAGCTTAGGCCTAGCGGGAGATGAGCAGTTCTTC. Translating gives CASSLGLAGDEQFF.